This T cell receptor (beta chain) was observed in a study of blood T cell repertoires in COVID-19. CDR1 SGHRS and CDR2 YFSETQ come from the germline V gene. Trimming pared 4 bases from V and 6 bases from J, leaving 13 bases between. The CDR3 has 13 amino acids. This clone was seen only once. Assay: immunoSEQ multiplex PCR; the TCRdb copy retains only in-frame clones and omits some. The repertoire consists of 89,000 or so clones, with approximately 88% occurring once and the leading ten covering 2.7%. The source is a man over 45 with COVID-19, enrolled during active disease. Sample: peripheral blood. The chain employs TRBV5-1 and TRBJ1-1, with D unclear. CDR3 sequence: CASSPAGIPEAFF. In nucleotides, the CDR3 is TGCGCCAGCAGCCCCGCGGGAATCCCTGAAGCTTTCTTT.